The entry below gives a single T cell receptor (beta chain) sequence along with its context. Its antigen is still unknown. This record comes from a study of Ad26.COV2.S vaccination and SARS-CoV-2 variants. In the study overall: The vaccine Ad26.COV2.S was put into the muscle once, or twice with 56 days between. General study results and limits: Vaccine recipients posted higher spike-specific TCR breadth than their placebo counterparts.

Produced via immunoSEQ multiplex PCR; TCRdb's table is partial and in-frame only. The data show some 250,000 clones, approximately 88% seen once. Treatment noted: roughly 20 received Ad26.COV2.S at low or high dose, single or two shots; about 5 received placebo; per-sample allocation not given. The samples were gathered on day 63 after the first injection of vaccine or placebo. Donor was an adult aged 18-55 years in Boston. The sample in question was peripheral blood, obtained in a trial of Ad26.COV2.S vaccine versus placebo. This TCR was recovered from a person aged 18-65 years who received the Ad26.COV2.S COVID-19 vaccine or a placebo.

This chain's CDR3 is CASSPGTGLLRGQPQHF. CDR3 in DNA: TGTGCCAGCAGCCCCGGGACAGGTCTTTTGAGGGGGCAGCCCCAGCATTTT. This rearrangement joins TRBV5-8 to TRBJ1-5; 8 bases are shared with TRBD1. The trim removed 4 bases at V and 7 bases at J, leaving 16 bases unmatched. Germline V gene data show CDR1 as SGHTS and CDR2 as YDEGEE. This CDR3 is built from 17 residues.